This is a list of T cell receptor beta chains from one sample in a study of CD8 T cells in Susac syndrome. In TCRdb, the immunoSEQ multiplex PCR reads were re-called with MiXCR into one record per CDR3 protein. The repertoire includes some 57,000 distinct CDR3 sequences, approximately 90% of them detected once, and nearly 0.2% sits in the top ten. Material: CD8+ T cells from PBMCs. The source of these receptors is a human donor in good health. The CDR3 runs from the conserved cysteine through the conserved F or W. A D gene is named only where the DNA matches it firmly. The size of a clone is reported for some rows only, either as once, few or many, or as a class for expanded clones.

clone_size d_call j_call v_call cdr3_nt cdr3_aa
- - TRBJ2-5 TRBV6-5 TGTGCCAGCAGTTACGTAGGCAGTCTAGAGACCCAGTACTTC CASSYVGSLETQYF
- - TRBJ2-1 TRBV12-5 TGTGCTAGTGGCCGAAACGGGGGCCTCTCCTACAATGAGCAGTTCTTC CASGRNGGLSYNEQFF
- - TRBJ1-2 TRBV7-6 TGTGCCAGCAGCCCCCGACTCGGGGGGCGCGATGGCTACACCTTC CASSPRLGGRDGYTF
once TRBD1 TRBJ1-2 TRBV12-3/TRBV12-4 TGTGCCAGCAGTCCGGGACAGGTGGTCTATGGCTACACCTTC CASSPGQVVYGYTF
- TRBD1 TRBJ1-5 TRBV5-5 TGTGCCAGCAGCTTGGGACAGGGTGGGTACCAGCCCCAGCATTTT CASSLGQGGYQPQHF
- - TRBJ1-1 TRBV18 TGTGCCAGCTCACCCCAGGGGATGAACACTGAAGCTTTCTTT CASSPQGMNTEAFF
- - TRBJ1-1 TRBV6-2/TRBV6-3 TGTGCCAGCAGTTACTCCGGCCCGCCGGATGAAGCTTTCTTT CASSYSGPPDEAFF
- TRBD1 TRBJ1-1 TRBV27 TGTGCCAGCAGTTGGACAGGGAAAACTGAAGCTTTCTTT CASSWTGKTEAFF
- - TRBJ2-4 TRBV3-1 TGTGCCAGCAGACTCAGCCTCAGGGAGGATATGAAAAACATTCAGTACTTC CASRLSLREDMKNIQYF
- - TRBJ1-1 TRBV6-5 TGTGCCACAGCGGCGAACACTGAAGCTTTCTTT CATAANTEAFF
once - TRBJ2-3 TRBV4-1 TGCGCCAGCAGCTTAGGGTCCAATACGCAGTATTTT CASSLGSNTQYF
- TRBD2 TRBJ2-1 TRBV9 TGTGCCAGCAGCGCACTAGCGGGGGGGCACAATGAGCAGTTCTTC CASSALAGGHNEQFF
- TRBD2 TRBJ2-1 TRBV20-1 TGCAGTGCTAAAGTAGCCGGGACTAGCCGGTACAATGAGCAGTTCTTC CSAKVAGTSRYNEQFF
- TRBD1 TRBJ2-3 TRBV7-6 TGTGCCAGCAGCTGGGGCCGGGACAGGGGATTTACAGATACGCAGTATTTT CASSWGRDRGFTDTQYF
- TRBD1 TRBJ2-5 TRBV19 TGTGCCAGTAGTATAACCTGGACAGGGCAAGAGACCCAGTACTTC CASSITWTGQETQYF
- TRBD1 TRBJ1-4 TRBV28 TGTGCCAGCAGACCGACAGGGCTGGGTGAAAAACTGTTTTTT CASRPTGLGEKLFF
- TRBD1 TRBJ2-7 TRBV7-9 TGTGCCAGCAGCTTCTGGACAGGGACCTACGAGCAGTACTTC CASSFWTGTYEQYF
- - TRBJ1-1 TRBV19 TGTGCCAGTAGTGACAGGTCTATGAACACTGAAGCTTTCTTT CASSDRSMNTEAFF
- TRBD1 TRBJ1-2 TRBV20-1 TGCAGTGCTGCCCCCGGGGGACAGGGGGCACTAAGCTATGGCTACACCTTC CSAAPGGQGALSYGYTF
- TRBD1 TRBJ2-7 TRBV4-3 TGCGCCAGCAGCCAAGATATAGCGACAGGGGGTAACTACGAGCAGTACTTC CASSQDIATGGNYEQYF
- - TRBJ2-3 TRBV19 TGTGCCAGTAGTGCCTGGATAGTTACTAGCACAGATACGCAGTATTTT CASSAWIVTSTDTQYF
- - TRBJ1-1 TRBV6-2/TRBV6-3 TGTGCCAGCGCGCTCAGTGGGGGAATGAACACTGAAGCTTTCTTT CASALSGGMNTEAFF
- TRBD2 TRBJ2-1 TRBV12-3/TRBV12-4 TGTGCCAGCAGTTTTCGGCTAGCGGGGGACAACAATGAGCAGTTCTTC CASSFRLAGDNNEQFF
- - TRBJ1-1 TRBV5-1 TGCGCCAGCAGCTTGGCGGGACCACGGAGCACTGAAGCTTTCTTT CASSLAGPRSTEAFF
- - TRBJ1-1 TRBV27 TGTGCCAGCATCCCTTACGGAGGTCAGGGAGAGAACACTGAAGCTTTCTTT CASIPYGGQGENTEAFF
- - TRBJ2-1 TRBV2 TGTGCCAGCTGGGGGGCATTTTACAATGAGCAGTTCTTC CASWGAFYNEQFF
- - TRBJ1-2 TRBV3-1 TGTGCCAGCAGCCAGGGACCCCCCCGGAGCTATGGCTACACCTTC CASSQGPPRSYGYTF
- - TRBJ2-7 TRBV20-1 TGCAGTGCGAGGGGACCGAAAAGCTCCTACGAGCAGTACTTC CSARGPKSSYEQYF
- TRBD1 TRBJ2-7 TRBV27 TGTGCCAGCTCGACAGGGGGCGAATCCTACGAGCAGTACTTC CASSTGGESYEQYF
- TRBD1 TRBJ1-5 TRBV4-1 TGCGCCAGCAGCCTCCGGACAGGGGTTGGAAATCAGCCCCAGCATTTT CASSLRTGVGNQPQHF
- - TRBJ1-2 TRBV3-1 TGTGCCAGCAGCCCCCGATCTAAGGCCCCGGGGGAAGGCTACACCTTC CASSPRSKAPGEGYTF
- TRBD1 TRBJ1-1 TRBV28 TGTGCCAGCGGGGAACGACAGGGACACACTGAAGCTTTCTTT CASGERQGHTEAFF
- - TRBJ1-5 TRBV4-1 TGCGCCAGCAGCCAAGGTACTGGGAGGATAGAGCCCCAGCATTTT CASSQGTGRIEPQHF
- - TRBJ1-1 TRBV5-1 TGCGCCAGCAGCTTTACAGGTACCGCTGAAGCTTTCTTT CASSFTGTAEAFF
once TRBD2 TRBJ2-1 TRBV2 TGTGCCAGCAGTGAAGCCGGGACTAGCGGGGTCAATGAGCAGTTCTTC CASSEAGTSGVNEQFF
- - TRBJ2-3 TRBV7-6 TGTGCCAGCAGCTTAGCGGAGGATACGCAGTATTTT CASSLAEDTQYF
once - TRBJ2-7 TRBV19 TGTGCCAGTAGTATCACGGGTCTTTACTACGAGCAGTACTTC CASSITGLYYEQYF
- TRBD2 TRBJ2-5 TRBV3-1 TGTGCCAGCAAACGGGGGGGCAGCATGTTCAGTGAGACCCAGTACTTC CASKRGGSMFSETQYF
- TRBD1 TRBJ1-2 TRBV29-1 TGCAGCTTTCAATCGGGACAGGGGCACTATGGCTACACCTTC CSFQSGQGHYGYTF
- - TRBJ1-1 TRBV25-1 TGTGCCAGCAGTGAACCAAACACTGAAGCTTTCTTT CASSEPNTEAFF
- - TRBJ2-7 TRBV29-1 TGCAGCGTTGTATCAGGGGTGAACTACGAGCAGTACTTC CSVVSGVNYEQYF
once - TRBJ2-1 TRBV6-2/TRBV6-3 TGTGCCAGCAGTCGCCGGGAAGGTGACGAGCAGTTCTTC CASSRREGDEQFF
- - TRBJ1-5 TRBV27 TGTGCCAGCAGTTTACACAGAGATAGCAATCAGCCCCAGCATTTT CASSLHRDSNQPQHF
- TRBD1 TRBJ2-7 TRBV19 TGTGCCAGTAGTATAGATGGGACAGAGAGCTCCTACGAGCAGTACTTC CASSIDGTESSYEQYF
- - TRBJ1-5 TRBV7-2 TGTGCCAGCAGCCTCGTCCCGAATAGCAATCAGCCCCAGCATTTT CASSLVPNSNQPQHF
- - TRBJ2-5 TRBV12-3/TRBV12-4 TGTGCCAGCAGTCACGTTATCGGCAGCCAAGAGACCCAGTACTTC CASSHVIGSQETQYF
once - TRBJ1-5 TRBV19 TGTGCCAGTAGTCGTGACCTTAATCAGCCCCAGCATTTT CASSRDLNQPQHF
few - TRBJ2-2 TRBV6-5 TGTGCCAGCAGCCCCTGGGCCGGGGAGCTGTTTTTT CASSPWAGELFF
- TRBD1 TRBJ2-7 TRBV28 TGTGCCAGCAGTTTAGGGACAGGGTTTGCCTACGAGCAGTACTTC CASSLGTGFAYEQYF
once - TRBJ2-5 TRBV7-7 TGTGCCAGCAGCTTAGGGTACGAGGGAGAGACCCAGTACTTC CASSLGYEGETQYF
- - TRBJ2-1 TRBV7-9 TGTGCCAGCAGCTTAGAGTTGTCCCGCGATGAGCAGTTCTTC CASSLELSRDEQFF
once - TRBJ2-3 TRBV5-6 TGTGCCAGCAGCTTGGAAACAGATACGCAGTATTTT CASSLETDTQYF
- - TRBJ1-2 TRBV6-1 TGTGCCAGCGGGGAGGAAGGGACTGAAGAGGACTATGGCTACACCTTC CASGEEGTEEDYGYTF
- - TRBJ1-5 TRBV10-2 TGCGCCAGCAGTGACTCCCACAGGGAGGGAGATCAGCCCCAGCATTTT CASSDSHREGDQPQHF